Listed below are T cell receptor beta chains from one sample, sequenced in a study of blood T cell repertoires in COVID-19. Sequenced by immunoSEQ multiplex PCR; TCRdb stores in-frame clones only, minus some. The sample holds tens of thousands of clones, around four fifths seen once. Sequencing was done on a sample of peripheral blood. Every receptor here comes from an older man with acute or convalescent COVID-19. CDR3s include the opening cysteine and the closing phenylalanine or tryptophan. Fields, in order: V gene, CDR3 length, D gene, clone size, J gene, CDR3 DNA, CDR3 protein. A D gene is named only where the DNA matches it firmly. Clone size appears in some rows only: once, few, many, or a class for an expanded clone.

TRBV5-1	16	NA	once	TRBJ2-1	TGCGCCAGCAGCTTTGGGGTCGCGGGGGCCCACAATGAGCAGTTCTTC	CASSFGVAGAHNEQFF
TRBV10-3	16	NA	NA	TRBJ1-1	TGTGCCATCAGTGAGTCCCCGGGGTTGGAGAACACTGAAGCTTTCTTT	CAISESPGLENTEAFF
TRBV12-3/TRBV12-4	11	NA	NA	TRBJ1-1	TGTGCCAGCAGCCAGGGTCCTGAAGCTTTCTTT	CASSQGPEAFF
TRBV7-9	18	TRBD2	NA	TRBJ2-1	TGTGCCAGCACCAGGGTGTTTATGAGGCGGGGGGGCTCAAGTGAGCAGTTCTTC	CASTRVFMRRGGSSEQFF
TRBV6-1	16	TRBD2	NA	TRBJ2-2	TGTGCCAGCAGTGAATTTAGCGGGGGGGCTCCCGGGGAGCTGTTTTTT	CASSEFSGGAPGELFF
TRBV6-6	14	NA	NA	TRBJ2-5	TGTGCCAGCTTCCGGGACAACTGGGTGAAGACCCAGTACTTC	CASFRDNWVKTQYF
TRBV5-4	16	TRBD1	once	TRBJ2-1	TGTGCCAGCAGCGCGGGACAGGGCCTAGGGTACAATGAGCAGTTCTTC	CASSAGQGLGYNEQFF
TRBV28	13	TRBD1	NA	TRBJ2-5	TGTGCCAGCAGCGGACAGGCGGGAGAGACCCAGTACTTC	CASSGQAGETQYF
TRBV3-1/TRBV3-2	13	NA	NA	TRBJ2-7	TGTGCCAGCAGCCGACAACCCAACTACGAGCAGTACTTC	CASSRQPNYEQYF
TRBV5-4	15	TRBD2	few	TRBJ2-7	TGTGCCAGCAGCTTACTAGCGGGGATGACTTACGAGCAGTACTTC	CASSLLAGMTYEQYF
TRBV5-1	16	TRBD2	NA	TRBJ2-3	TGCGCCAGCAGCTTCGGACGGAGCGGGGGCACAGATACGCAGTATTTT	CASSFGRSGGTDTQYF
TRBV2	13	NA	few	TRBJ1-5	TGTGCCAGCAGTGACGCTCCCTTGGGGAGAAAGCATTTT	CASSDAPLGRKHF
TRBV11-3	12	NA	NA	TRBJ2-7	TGTGCCAGCAGCTTAGACGGGGGAGAGCAGTACTTC	CASSLDGGEQYF
TRBV6-1	15	NA	NA	TRBJ2-3	TGTGCCAGCTCTCTGGGGCTTTCTCTCACAGATACGCAGTATTTT	CASSLGLSLTDTQYF
TRBV6-5	15	TRBD1	NA	TRBJ1-2	TGTGCCAGTCGTGGTGGGGGACAGGGGAAATATGGCTACACCTTC	CASRGGGQGKYGYTF
TRBV6-5	12	NA	NA	TRBJ1-3	TGTGCCAGCGGCCGATCTGGAAACACCATATATTTT	CASGRSGNTIYF
TRBV7-8	15	NA	NA	TRBJ1-5	TGTGCCAGCAGCGCGGGACTGATTAGCAATCAGCCCCAGCATTTT	CASSAGLISNQPQHF
TRBV5-8	15	TRBD2	NA	TRBJ2-3	TGTGCCAGCCGCGTCGGGGGGGGCCAATCAGATACGCAGTATTTT	CASRVGGGQSDTQYF
TRBV10-2	12	NA	NA	TRBJ1-1	TGCGCCAGCAGTGAGTGGGAGGCTGAAGCTTTCTTT	CASSEWEAEAFF
TRBV7-9	16	NA	NA	TRBJ1-3	TGTGCCAGCAGCTTAGTCCCGACAGTCCTTGGAAACACCATATATTTT	CASSLVPTVLGNTIYF
TRBV7-9	17	TRBD2	NA	TRBJ2-1	TGTGCCAGCAGCAGGAGCGCTAGCGGACCCTCCTACAATGAGCAGTTCTTC	CASSRSASGPSYNEQFF
TRBV9	14	NA	NA	TRBJ2-1	TGTGCCAGCAGCGACGGGACATCCTACAATGAGCAGTTCTTC	CASSDGTSYNEQFF
TRBV10-1	16	TRBD1	NA	TRBJ1-1	TGCGCCAGCAGCGATATACCGGGACAGGGGAACACTGAAGCTTTCTTT	CASSDIPGQGNTEAFF
TRBV18	16	TRBD1	NA	TRBJ2-5	TGTGCCAGCTCACCATGGACACAGGGGGCCGGAGAGACCCAGTACTTC	CASSPWTQGAGETQYF
TRBV6-6	15	NA	many	TRBJ1-5	TGTGCCAGCAGCCCCGCCGGGGCGGGGAGTCAGCCCCAGCATTTT	CASSPAGAGSQPQHF
TRBV7-2	15	NA	NA	TRBJ2-3	TGTGCCAGCAGCGTCCGCGGTGGCGGAGGGGATACGCAGTATTTT	CASSVRGGGGDTQYF
TRBV6-5	15	NA	once	TRBJ1-4	TGTGCCAGCAGTTCGCGGGGGGTATTCCATGAAAAACTGTTTTTT	CASSSRGVFHEKLFF
TRBV5-1	13	NA	NA	TRBJ1-2	TGCGCCAGCAGCATGGACAATTCCTATGGCTACACCTTC	CASSMDNSYGYTF
TRBV18	14	NA	NA	TRBJ1-4	TGTGCCAGCTCACCAAGGACAGATAATGAAAAACTGTTTTTT	CASSPRTDNEKLFF
TRBV11-3	15	TRBD2	NA	TRBJ2-3	TGTGCCAGCAGCTTAGGGGCGGGGGTGAGGGATACGCAGTATTTT	CASSLGAGVRDTQYF
TRBV9	16	TRBD2	NA	TRBJ2-2	TGTGCCAGCACCCAACCAGCGGGGGGAGACACCGGGGAGCTGTTTTTT	CASTQPAGGDTGELFF
TRBV5-1	16	NA	once	TRBJ1-5	TGCGCCAGCAGCGCCGACGGCGGGACTTTCAATCAGCCCCAGCATTTT	CASSADGGTFNQPQHF
TRBV15	13	NA	NA	TRBJ2-5	TGTGCCACCAGCAGAGGGGGCCGGGAGACCCAGTACTTC	CATSRGGRETQYF
TRBV18	12	NA	NA	TRBJ2-1	TGTGCCAGCTCACGGGGCCTCAATGAGCAGTTCTTC	CASSRGLNEQFF
TRBV12-3/TRBV12-4	13	TRBD1	NA	TRBJ2-1	TGTGCCAGCGCCCGACAGGGATTTGGTGAGCAGTTCTTC	CASARQGFGEQFF
TRBV5-1	16	TRBD2	NA	TRBJ2-1	TGCGCCAGCAGCTTGGGGTCTAGCGGGGGGAACAATGAGCAGTTCTTC	CASSLGSSGGNNEQFF
TRBV5-1	14	TRBD2	NA	TRBJ2-3	TGCGCCAGCAGCCCCGGACTAGCTATAGATACGCAGTATTTT	CASSPGLAIDTQYF
TRBV6-5	14	NA	NA	TRBJ1-1	TGTGCCAGCAGTCCAACGGTCCCGCTCACTGAAGCTTTCTTT	CASSPTVPLTEAFF
TRBV5-1	14	TRBD1	NA	TRBJ1-3	TGCGCCAGCAGCTGGACAGGGCAGGGAAACACCATATATTTT	CASSWTGQGNTIYF
TRBV18	13	NA	few	TRBJ2-2	TGTGCCAGCTCACCCGCGAGGACCGGGGAGCTGTTTTTT	CASSPARTGELFF
TRBV5-1	16	TRBD1	NA	TRBJ2-1	TGCGCCAGCAGCTTGGGGGGGACAGGGGTCTACAATGAGCAGTTCTTC	CASSLGGTGVYNEQFF
TRBV9	13	NA	NA	TRBJ1-2	TGTGCCAGCAGCCCCCAGGGTCGAGCCGGCTACACCTTC	CASSPQGRAGYTF
TRBV3-1/TRBV3-2	16	TRBD1	NA	TRBJ2-5	TGTGCCAGCAGCCCCCTCGGACAGGGAAAGTATGAGACCCAGTACTTC	CASSPLGQGKYETQYF
TRBV3-1/TRBV3-2	13	NA	NA	TRBJ1-1	TGTGCCAGCAGCCAAGTAAGAGACACTGAAGCTTTCTTT	CASSQVRDTEAFF
TRBV4-2	15	NA	NA	TRBJ1-2	TGTGCCAGCAGCCAAGTGGGGGCCAGGGTCAATGGCTACACCTTC	CASSQVGARVNGYTF